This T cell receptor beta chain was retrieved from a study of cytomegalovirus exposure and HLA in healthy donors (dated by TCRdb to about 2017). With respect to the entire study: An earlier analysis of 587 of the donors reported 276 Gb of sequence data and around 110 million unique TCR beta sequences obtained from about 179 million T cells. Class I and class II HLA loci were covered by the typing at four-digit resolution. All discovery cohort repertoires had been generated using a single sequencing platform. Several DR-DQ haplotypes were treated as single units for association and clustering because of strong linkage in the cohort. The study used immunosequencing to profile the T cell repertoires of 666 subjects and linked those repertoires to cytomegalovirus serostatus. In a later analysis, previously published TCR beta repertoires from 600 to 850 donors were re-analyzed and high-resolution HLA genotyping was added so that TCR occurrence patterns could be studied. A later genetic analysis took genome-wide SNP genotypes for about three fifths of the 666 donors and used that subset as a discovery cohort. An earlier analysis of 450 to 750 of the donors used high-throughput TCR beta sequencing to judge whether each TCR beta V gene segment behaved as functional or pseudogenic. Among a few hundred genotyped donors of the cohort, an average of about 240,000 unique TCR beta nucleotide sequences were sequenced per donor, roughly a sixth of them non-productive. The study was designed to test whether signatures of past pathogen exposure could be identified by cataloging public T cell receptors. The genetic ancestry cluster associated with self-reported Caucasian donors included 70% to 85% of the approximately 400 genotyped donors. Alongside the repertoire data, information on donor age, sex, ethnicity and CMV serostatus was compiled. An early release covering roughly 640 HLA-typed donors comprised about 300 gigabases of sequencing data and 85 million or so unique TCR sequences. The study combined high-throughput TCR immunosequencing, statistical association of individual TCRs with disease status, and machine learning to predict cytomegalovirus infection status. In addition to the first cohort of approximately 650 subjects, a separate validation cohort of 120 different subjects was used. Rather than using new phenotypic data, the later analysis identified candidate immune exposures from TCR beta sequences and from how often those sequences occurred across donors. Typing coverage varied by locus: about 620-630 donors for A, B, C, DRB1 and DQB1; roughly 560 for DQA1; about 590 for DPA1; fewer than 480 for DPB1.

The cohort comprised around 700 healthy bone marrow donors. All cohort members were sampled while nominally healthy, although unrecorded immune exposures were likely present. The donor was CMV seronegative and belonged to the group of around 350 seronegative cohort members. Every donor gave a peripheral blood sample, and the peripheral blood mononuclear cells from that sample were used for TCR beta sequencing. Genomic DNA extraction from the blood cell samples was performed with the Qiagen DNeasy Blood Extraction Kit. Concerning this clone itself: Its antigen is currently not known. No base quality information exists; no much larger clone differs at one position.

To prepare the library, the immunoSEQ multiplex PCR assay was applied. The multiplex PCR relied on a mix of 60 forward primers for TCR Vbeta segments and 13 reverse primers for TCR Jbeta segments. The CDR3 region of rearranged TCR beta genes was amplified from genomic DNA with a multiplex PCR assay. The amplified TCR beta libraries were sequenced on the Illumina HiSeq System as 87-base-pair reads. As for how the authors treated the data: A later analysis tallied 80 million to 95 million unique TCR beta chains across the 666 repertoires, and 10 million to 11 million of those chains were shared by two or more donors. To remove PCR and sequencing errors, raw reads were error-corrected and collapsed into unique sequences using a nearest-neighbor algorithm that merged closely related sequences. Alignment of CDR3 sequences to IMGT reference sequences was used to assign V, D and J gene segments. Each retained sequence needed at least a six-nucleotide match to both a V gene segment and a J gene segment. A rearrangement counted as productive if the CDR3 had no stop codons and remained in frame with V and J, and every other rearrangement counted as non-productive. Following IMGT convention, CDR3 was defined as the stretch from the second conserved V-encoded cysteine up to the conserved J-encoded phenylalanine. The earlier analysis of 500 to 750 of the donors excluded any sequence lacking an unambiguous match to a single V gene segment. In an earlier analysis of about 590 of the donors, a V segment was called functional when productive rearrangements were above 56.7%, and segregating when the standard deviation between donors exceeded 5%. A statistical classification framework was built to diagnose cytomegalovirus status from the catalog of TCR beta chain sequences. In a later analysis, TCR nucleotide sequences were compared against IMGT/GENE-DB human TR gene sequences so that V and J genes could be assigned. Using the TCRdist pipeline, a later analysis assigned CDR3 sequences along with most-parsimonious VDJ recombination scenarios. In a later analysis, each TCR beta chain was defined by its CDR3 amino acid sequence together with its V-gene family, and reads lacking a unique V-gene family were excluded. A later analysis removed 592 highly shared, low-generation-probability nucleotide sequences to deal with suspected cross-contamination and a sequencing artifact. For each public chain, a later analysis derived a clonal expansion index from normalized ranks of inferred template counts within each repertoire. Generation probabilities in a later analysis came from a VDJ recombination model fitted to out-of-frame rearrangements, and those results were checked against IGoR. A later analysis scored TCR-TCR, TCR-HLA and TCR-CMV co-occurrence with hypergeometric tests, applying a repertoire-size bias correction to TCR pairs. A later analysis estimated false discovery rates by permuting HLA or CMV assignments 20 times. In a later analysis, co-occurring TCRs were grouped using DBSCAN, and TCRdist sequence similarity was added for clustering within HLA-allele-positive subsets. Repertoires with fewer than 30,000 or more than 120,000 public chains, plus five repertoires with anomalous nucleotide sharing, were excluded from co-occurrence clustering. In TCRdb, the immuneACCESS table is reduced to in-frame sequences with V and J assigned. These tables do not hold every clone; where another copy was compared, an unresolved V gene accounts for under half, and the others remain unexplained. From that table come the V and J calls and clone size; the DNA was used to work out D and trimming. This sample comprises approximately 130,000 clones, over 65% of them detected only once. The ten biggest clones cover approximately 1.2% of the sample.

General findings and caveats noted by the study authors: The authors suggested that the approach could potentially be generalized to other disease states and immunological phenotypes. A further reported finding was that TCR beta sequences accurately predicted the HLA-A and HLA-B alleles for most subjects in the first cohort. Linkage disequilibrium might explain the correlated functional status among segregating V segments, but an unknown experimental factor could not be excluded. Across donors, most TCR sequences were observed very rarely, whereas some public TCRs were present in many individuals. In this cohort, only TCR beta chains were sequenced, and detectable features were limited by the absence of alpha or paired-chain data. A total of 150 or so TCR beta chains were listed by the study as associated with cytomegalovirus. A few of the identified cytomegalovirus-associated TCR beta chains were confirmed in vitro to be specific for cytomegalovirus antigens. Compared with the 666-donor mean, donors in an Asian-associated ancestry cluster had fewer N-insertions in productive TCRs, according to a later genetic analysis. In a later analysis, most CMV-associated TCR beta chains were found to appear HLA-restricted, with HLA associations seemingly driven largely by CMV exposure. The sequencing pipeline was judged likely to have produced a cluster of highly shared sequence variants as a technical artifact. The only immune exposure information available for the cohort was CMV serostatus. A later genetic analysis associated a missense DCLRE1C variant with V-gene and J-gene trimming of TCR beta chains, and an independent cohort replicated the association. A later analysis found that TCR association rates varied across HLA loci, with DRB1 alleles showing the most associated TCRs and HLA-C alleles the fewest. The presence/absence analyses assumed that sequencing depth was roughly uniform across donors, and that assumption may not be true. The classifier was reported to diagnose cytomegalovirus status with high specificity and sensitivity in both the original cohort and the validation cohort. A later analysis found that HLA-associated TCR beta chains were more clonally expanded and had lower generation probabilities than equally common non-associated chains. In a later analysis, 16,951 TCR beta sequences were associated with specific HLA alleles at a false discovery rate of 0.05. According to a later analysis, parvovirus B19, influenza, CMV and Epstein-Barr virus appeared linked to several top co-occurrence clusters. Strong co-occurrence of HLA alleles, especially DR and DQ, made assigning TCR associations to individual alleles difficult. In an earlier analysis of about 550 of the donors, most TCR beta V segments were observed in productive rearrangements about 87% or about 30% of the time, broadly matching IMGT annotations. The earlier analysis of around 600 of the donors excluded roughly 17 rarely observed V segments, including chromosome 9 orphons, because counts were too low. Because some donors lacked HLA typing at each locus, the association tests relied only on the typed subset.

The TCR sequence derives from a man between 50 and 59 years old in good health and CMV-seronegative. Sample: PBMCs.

The CDR3 reads CASGPTSGQETQYF. The sequenced DNA is TGTGCCAGCGGGCCGACTAGCGGACAAGAGACCCAGTACTTC. The rearrangement combines TRBV7-2 with TRBJ2-5; a stretch of 9 junction bases matches TRBD2. The CDR3 runs 14 residues from the cysteine to the phenylalanine. Kept here is only the CDR3 DNA, which spans 42 bases and is read in frame from base 1. Via the germline V gene, CDR1 is SGHTA and CDR2 FQGNSA. Trimming leaves V shorter by 8 bases and J shorter by 2 bases, with the junction holding 6 bases beyond the gene matches.